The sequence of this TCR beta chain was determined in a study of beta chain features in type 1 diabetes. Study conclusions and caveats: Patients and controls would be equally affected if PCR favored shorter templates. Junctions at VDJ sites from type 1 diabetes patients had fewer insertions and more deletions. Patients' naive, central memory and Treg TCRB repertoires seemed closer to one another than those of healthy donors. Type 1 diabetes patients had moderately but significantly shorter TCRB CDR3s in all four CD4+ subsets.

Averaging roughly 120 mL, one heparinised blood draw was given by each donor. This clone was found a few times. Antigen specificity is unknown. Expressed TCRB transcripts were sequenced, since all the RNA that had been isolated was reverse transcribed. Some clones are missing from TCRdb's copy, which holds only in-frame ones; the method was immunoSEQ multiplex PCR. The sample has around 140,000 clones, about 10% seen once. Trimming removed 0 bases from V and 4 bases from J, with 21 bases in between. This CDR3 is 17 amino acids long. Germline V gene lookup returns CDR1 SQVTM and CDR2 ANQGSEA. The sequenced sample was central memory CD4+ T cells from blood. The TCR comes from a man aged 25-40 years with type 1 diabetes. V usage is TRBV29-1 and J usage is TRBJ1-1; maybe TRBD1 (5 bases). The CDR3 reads CSVEDYGGWEKSTEAFF. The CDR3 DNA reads TGCAGCGTTGAAGATTACGGGGGGTGGGAGAAGAGCACTGAAGCTTTCTTT.